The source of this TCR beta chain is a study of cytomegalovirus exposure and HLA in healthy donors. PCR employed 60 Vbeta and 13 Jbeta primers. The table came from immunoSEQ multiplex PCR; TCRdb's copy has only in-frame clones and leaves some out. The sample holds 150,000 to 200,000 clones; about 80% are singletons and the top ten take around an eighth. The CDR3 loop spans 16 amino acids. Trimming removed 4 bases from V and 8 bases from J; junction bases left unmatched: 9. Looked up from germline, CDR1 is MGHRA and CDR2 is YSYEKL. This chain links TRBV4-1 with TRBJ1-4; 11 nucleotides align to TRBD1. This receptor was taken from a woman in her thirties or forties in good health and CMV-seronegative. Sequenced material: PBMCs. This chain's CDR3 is CASSPVWTGGVEKLFF. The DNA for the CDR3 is TGCGCCAGCAGCCCCGTTTGGACAGGGGGCGTAGAAAAACTGTTTTTT.